The TCR beta chain under discussion was sequenced for a study of shared clonotypes between healthy human individuals. Unsorted samples, those not sorted, used 75 million to 90 million PBMCs for genomic DNA. DNA from unsorted PBMC was sequenced on ten immunoSEQ deep assay plates. Only in-frame clones appear in the TCRdb table, and some are missing; sequencing was by immunoSEQ multiplex PCR. The table has about 560,000 clones, roughly 79% seen once. Germline loops: CDR1 ENHRY, CDR2 SYGVKD. V was pared by 2 bases and J by 0 bases, with 7 bases of the junction left unmatched. The CDR3 is 16 residues long. Worth noting for this clone: Its antigen is undetermined.

General study results and limits: Sequencing depth was expected to affect clonotype sharing among donors.

Sample: PBMCs. This receptor was identified in a woman between 40 and 55 years old in good health. Some clones in this sample may be carry-over from other donors' samples. The J gene is TRBJ2-7, the V gene TRBV10-3, with 7 bases aligning to TRBD1. This CDR3 is CAISEEGQRYSYEQYF. The CDR3 coding sequence is TGTGCCATCAGTGAGGAGGGACAGCGCTACTCCTACGAGCAGTACTTC.